A single sample gave rise to the 3 T cell receptor beta chains below, sequenced in a study of technical replicates of blood from several donors. Repertoires were generated with immunoSEQ multiplex PCR, while TCRdb's copy carries only in-frame clones and drops some. The repertoire holds 75,000 or so clones, just under 95% seen once, with 0.41% in the top ten. Sequenced material: T cells isolated from PBMCs. Receptors were obtained from a human donor in good health.

This chain links TRBV27 with TRBJ2-2; D not certain. Trimming stripped 3 bases from V and 4 bases from J, with 12 bases between. This CDR3 region has 15 residues. Germline CDR1 reads MNHEY; CDR2 reads SMNVEV (reference sequence). CDR3 residues: CASSFGPGSTGELFF. CDR3 in DNA: TGTGCCAGCAGTTTTGGTCCTGGCAGCACCGGGGAGCTGTTTTTT.

The chain recombines TRBV30 with TRBJ1-5; D is undetermined. Germline V gene data show CDR1 as GTSNPN and CDR2 as SVGIG (reference sequence). The CDR3 extends over 12 amino acids. The ends were cut back, 7 bases at V and 9 bases at J, with 16 bases in the middle. CDR3 region: CAFWTHGGPQHF. CDR3 DNA: TGTGCCTTCTGGACCCACGGAGGGCCCCAGCATTTT.

CDR3: CATSRGALFYNEQFF. The CDR3 nucleotides are TGTGCCACCAGCAGAGGAGCTCTTTTCTACAATGAGCAGTTCTTC. J is TRBJ2-1 and V is TRBV15, with no clear D. This CDR3 has 15 amino acids. The germline CDR1 and CDR2 sequences are LNHNV and YYDKDF (reference sequence). Trimming removed 1 base at V and 3 bases at J, with 10 bases between.